The present T cell receptor beta chain was sequenced within a study of CD8 T cells in Susac syndrome (dated by TCRdb to the late 2010s). In the study overall: Among the sequenced Susac syndrome patients, over five had clinically active disease and about eight were in clinical remission. At blood withdrawal, Susac syndrome patients were either therapy-naive, taking corticosteroids (in some cases with IVIg as well), or taking IVIg alone. Whether CD8+ T cell activation and differentiation in Susac syndrome was antigen driven was tested using repertoire sequencing. The full study reports these points: In the CD4+ T cell repertoire of Susac syndrome patients, clonal expansion was not detected. The study acknowledged that relatively few individuals were included in the TCR sequencing and HLA analysis.

Peripheral blood CD8+ and CD4+ T cells from healthy donors, Susac syndrome patients and multiple sclerosis patients were profiled by high-throughput TCR beta sequencing. Recently defined diagnostic criteria for definite or probable disease were met by the Susac syndrome patients. Bulk CD8+ and CD4+ T cells were purified magnetically by negative isolation, whereas CD8+ TEMRA cells were enriched by FACS. Blood was drawn into EDTA tubes, processed within 24 hours, and PBMCs were isolated by density gradient centrifugation. PBMCs destined for TCR sequencing were cryopreserved in liquid nitrogen and later thawed in a 37 °C water bath. A purity of at least 90% was achieved for sorted or isolated CD4+, CD8+ and CD8+ TEMRA cells. From its cysteine to its phenylalanine, the CDR3 spans 14 amino acids. The only DNA kept is the CDR3, 42 bases in frame from the first base. A distance of 10 bases separates the germline ends of V and J, which lose 1 base and 1 base respectively. CDR1 and CDR2 are read off the germline V gene (reference sequence) as DFQATT and SNEGSKA.

RNA was extracted using the RNeasy kit, and about 0.5 to 1 ug of the RNA was reverse transcribed with random hexamers. The immunoSEQ multiplex PCR assay, covering 54 Vbeta and 13 Jbeta segments, was used to amplify TCR beta CDR3 regions. PCR amplification bias was corrected by using a synthetic template baseline for primer optimization and computational correction. The authors' pipeline ran thus. Reads were annotated to V, D and J genes per IMGT and analyzed with immunoSEQ Analyzer, keeping only productive sequences. Clonality was calculated as one minus the Shannon entropy normalized by log2 of the number of productive unique sequences. Public and private clones were assessed among the 100 most prevalent clones of each patient and control. Clones were defined as Susac-specific when absent from the healthy and MS cohorts, from fewer than 1,300 published viral clones and from other ImmuneACCESS disease sequences. The public sequencing data were trimmed at Q25 with fastp and processed into clonotypes with MiXCR by TCRdb, which kept only in-frame beta chains. When rows share a CDR3 protein, they turn into one entry using the most common DNA and genes. What appears here as the V and J calls and clone size reflects TCRdb's work, not the paper's. This sample gives 200,000 to 250,000 distinct CDR3 sequences in total; less than 95% of them show up just once. The top ten hold roughly 0.14% of the sample.

Turning to this clonotype: Its antigen remains undetermined. Base qualities were left out, and no much larger clone turns up one base away.

This clonotype originated in a human donor with Susac syndrome. The rearrangement joined TRBV20-1 to TRBJ1-1; no D gene is confidently identified. The material sequenced was CD4+ T cells from PBMCs. The CDR3 is CSARVEGGNTEAFF. The nucleotide sequence reads as follows: TGCAGTGCTAGAGTGGAGGGTGGGAACACTGAAGCTTTCTTT.